The sequence of this T cell receptor (beta chain) was determined in a study of blood T cells in healthy people across ages (dated by TCRdb to about 2015). At the level of the whole study: In model experiments, template switching captured roughly one uniquely barcoded TCR beta cDNA molecule for every two T cells. Age-related changes in TCR beta repertoire diversity were measured in the study by deep sequencing normalized with unique cDNA molecular identifiers. The donors were split into four age groups: young (average around 17 years), middle-aged (nearly 40), aged (more than 60) and long-lived (82). To avoid experimental bias, donors of different ages were spread randomly across the sequencing lanes. Using the same blood draw, the study looked at two additional independent replicas of 1 million unique cDNA reads for two donors, one aged 18 to 29 and the other aged 80 or older.

The library was obtained by 5' RACE. TCRdb lists the instrument as Illumina HiSeq 2500. A second about 7 to 11 cycle PCR used a sample-barcoded 5' primer and a J-beta primer mix. Each TCR beta cDNA molecule received a unique molecular identifier from a template-switch 5' adaptor carrying 12 random nucleotides. At least 2.5 million CDR3-containing paired-end reads were obtained from each sample. First-strand cDNA synthesis was performed from all RNA using the Mint cDNA synthesis kit, with priming by a TRBC-specific oligonucleotide. After uracil-DNA glycosylase treatment, a first 18-cycle PCR used universal primers M1SS and BC2_uni_R on all cDNA. The published analysis was carried out like this. Normalization of each sample was performed by random selection of 1 million high-quality reads, each carrying a distinct molecular identifier. Instead of being binned into consensus sequences, reads that shared molecular identifiers were thrown out. MiTCR, set to a Q25 quality threshold and the strictest error-elimination algorithm, was used for CDR3 identification, clonotype clustering and error correction. A nonparametric unseen species model with Euler transformation was used to estimate lower-bound total TCR beta diversity. TCRdb reanalyzed the raw reads on its own, using fastp at Q25 for trimming and MiXCR for clone calling, and kept in-frame beta chains. Rows with a matching CDR3 protein are joined into one entry that keeps the most common DNA and genes. These V and J calls are TCRdb output, not the study's own analysis. This sample holds some 730,000 distinct CDR3 sequences; 22% were observed only once. Roughly a fifth of the sample comes from the top ten.

Summary of the overall study and its limitations: Conclusive comparison of naive and antigen-experienced compartments was prevented by the profiling of bulk unsorted PBMCs. Compared with the aged group, the long-lived group had more naive CD4+ T cells, fewer expanded clones and increased TCR diversity, a pattern suggesting age selection. There was a strong correlation between observed TCR beta diversity and the percentage of naive T cells measured by flow cytometry. Observed TCR beta diversity per million T cells fell roughly linearly with age, and a significant reduction was already apparent by age roughly 40. Estimates of total diversity from one million sequenced T cells were regarded as lower bounds and underestimates. The CMV infection status of donors was not known, potentially confounding age-related changes in expanded clonotypes.

The V end gives up 7 bases and the J end 5 bases, leaving 8 bases in the junction not matched to a gene. CDR1 MGHRA and CDR2 YSYEKL are derived from the germline V gene. The CDR3, from cysteine to phenylalanine, totals 14 residues. Of the read, only the CDR3 DNA is kept; its 42 bases are in frame from base 1. This clonotype was detected only a few times. This clone's antigen is unknown. No base qualities exist here, and no much larger clone lies one base off it. Donors were approximately 42 systemically healthy Caucasian individuals from Russia aged roughly 6 to 95 years. Each donor gave around 9.8 milliliters of peripheral blood, collected into EDTA-treated Vacutainer tubes. Ficoll-Paque density-gradient centrifugation was used to isolate PBMCs, with at least 6 million per sample. Trizol reagent was used to extract total RNA from the PBMCs, yielding at least 6 micrograms per sample. Naive CD45RAhigh/CD27high T cell percentages were measured by flow cytometry on a PBMC aliquot from every donor.

The material sequenced was blood. This TCR was sampled from a man in his 70s in good health. Recombination joined TRBV4-1 with TRBJ2-5; TRBD2 fits 9 bases in the junction. The DNA sequence is TGCGCCAGCATCTTTGGAGGACTAGCGGAGACCCAGTACTTC. It translates as CASIFGGLAETQYF.